Each of the 15 T cell receptor beta chains below was sequenced from the same sample in a study of shared T cell receptors in the human thymus. The protocol was immunoSEQ multiplex PCR, while the TCRdb copy is restricted to in-frame clones and leaves out a portion. Seen here are hundreds of thousands of clones, over 75% observed once, and the top ten hold 0.01%. This sample also appeared in a second study, on human thymus T cells.

The sequencing sample was made of thymocytes. These receptors came from a boy under three years old with a congenital heart defect.

For the CDR3, the DNA is TGTGCCAGCAGCTTTTTTGGTCACAACAGGGTAATTTCCTACGAGCAGTACTTC. Encoded protein: CASSFFGHNRVISYEQYF. V usage is TRBV5-6 and J usage is TRBJ2-7; tentative D call: TRBD1 (6 bases). The CDR3 extends over 18 amino acids. Germline V lookup: CDR1 SGHDT, CDR2 YYEEEE. The ends were cut back, 2 bases at V and 1 base at J, with 22 bases in the middle.

This clone showed up just once. The genes are TRBV28 and TRBJ2-7, with TRBD1 as a possible D gene (5 bases). CDR1 is MDHEN and CDR2 is SYDVKM in the germline V gene. V lost 8 bases and J 0 bases, leaving 20 bases between the germline ends. This CDR3 spans 16 amino acids. CDR3 sequence reads: CASGRPQGNSSYEQYF. CDR3 DNA sequence: TGTGCCAGCGGCCGGCCTCAGGGAAACAGCTCCTACGAGCAGTACTTC.

In regard to this clone: The sample holds other DNA sequences that translate to the same CDR3. The chain is built from TRBV11-2 and TRBJ1-5; 7 positions match TRBD1. The CDR3 covers 15 residues. Germline CDR1 SGHAT, CDR2 FQNNGV. Losses at the gene ends were 10 bases for V and 6 bases for J; bases not matched to a gene: 15. CDR3 sequence: CATSGYGDRGQPQHF. CDR3 nucleotides: TGTGCCACCTCGGGGTATGGGGACAGAGGTCAGCCCCAGCATTTT.

This chain links TRBV7-9 with TRBJ1-5; possibly TRBD1 for D (5 bases). This CDR3 spans 15 amino acids. V was cut by 5 bases and J by 6 bases, with 17 bases left in between. From germline, CDR1 is SEHNR and CDR2 FQNEAQ (reference sequence). The CDR3 sequence is CASSPAGRVRQPQHF. The CDR3 DNA is TGTGCCAGCAGCCCAGCGGGCAGGGTACGTCAGCCCCAGCATTTT.

The chain recombines TRBV5-1 with TRBJ2-7; TRBD1 might be the D (6 bases). The CDR3 totals 14 residues. Germline CDR1 and CDR2: SGHRS and YFSETQ. V dropped 4 bases and J dropped 0 bases, with 11 bases sitting between them. The CDR3 protein is CASSQWTASYEQYF. As DNA, the CDR3 is TGCGCCAGCAGCCAATGGACAGCCTCCTACGAGCAGTACTTC.

This chain uses TRBV19 with TRBJ2-1; 9 positions agree with TRBD1. The CDR3 is made up of 18 amino acids. Germline V gives CDR1 LNHDA, CDR2 SQIVND (reference sequence). Germline trimming cut 4 bases from V and 4 bases from J; bases unmatched to any gene: 14. In DNA form, the CDR3 reads TGTGCCAGTAGTAATCCACTCCACCGGGACAGGGTTTACAATGAGCAGTTCTTC. Translated, it gives CASSNPLHRDRVYNEQFF.

This chain uses TRBV4-3 with TRBJ2-3; D is possibly TRBD2 (6 bases). Germline V CDR1 and CDR2: LGHNA, YSLEER. Deletions cut 2 bases from V and 5 bases from J, with 26 bases between. CDR3 length: 19 residues. CDR3 sequence: CASSQKNFSGVPRVDTQYF. The CDR3, as DNA: TGCGCCAGCAGCCAAAAAAATTTTAGCGGAGTCCCACGGGTAGATACGCAGTATTTT.

This rearrangement joins TRBV30 to TRBJ2-6, with a weak D call TRBD1 (6 bases). CDR1 is GTSNPN, CDR2 SVGIG, per germline (reference sequence). Trimming stripped 1 base from V and 2 bases from J, with 21 bases between. This CDR3 spans 19 amino acids. The CDR3 nucleotides read TGTGCCTGGAGTGAGTGCGGTACCGAACAGGGAGCTGGGGCCAACGTCCTGACTTTC. It yields the protein CAWSECGTEQGAGANVLTF.

V gene TRBV14 combines with J gene TRBJ1-4; TRBD1 aligns across 12 bases. The length of the CDR3 is 14 residues. After removal of 4 bases from V and 8 bases from J, the junction contained 2 bases not matched to a gene. Germline CDR1 reads SGHDN; CDR2 reads FVKESK. DNA of the CDR3: TGTGCCAGCAGCCCGGGACAGGGGGCAGAAAAACTGTTTTTT. Translation gives CASSPGQGAEKLFF.

V usage is TRBV7-3 and J usage is TRBJ1-1; D gene ambiguous. This CDR3 has 14 residues. Germline values: CDR1 SGHTA, CDR2 FQGTGA. V was clipped by 4 bases and J by 1 base, with 10 bases between them. The DNA for the CDR3 is TGTGCCAGCAGCTCACGACACAAGAACACTGAAGCTTTCTTT. This sequence encodes CASSSRHKNTEAFF.

This clone was detected only a few times. The rearrangement uses TRBV11-3 and TRBJ1-1; tentative D call: TRBD1 (6 bases). The germline V gene encodes CDR1 SGHNT and CDR2 YENEEA. V lost 2 bases and J 1 base, leaving 17 bases between the germline ends. The CDR3 is 17 amino acids. DNA for the CDR3: TGTGCCAGCAGCTTATCTTCAGGGGAATCTGGGAACACTGAAGCTTTCTTT. Translated, it gives CASSLSSGESGNTEAFF. The whole variable domain, remainder taken from reference TRBV11-3 and TRBJ1-1, is EAGVVQSPRYKIIEKKQPVAFWCNPISGHNTLYWYLQNLGQGPELLIRYENEEAVDDSQLPKDRFSAERLKGVDSTLKIQPAELGDSAVYLCASSLSSGESGNTEAFFGQGTRLTVV.

This sequence joins TRBV5-8 and TRBJ2-1, with 16 bases fitting TRBD2. The CDR3 totals 20 residues. V was pared by 4 bases and J by 0 bases, with 10 bases of the junction left unmatched. In germline, CDR1 is SGHTS, CDR2 YDEGEE. CDR3 in amino acids: CASSRPGTSGRDCSYNEQFF. DNA of the CDR3: TGTGCCAGCAGCCGCCCCGGGACTAGCGGGAGGGACTGCTCCTACAATGAGCAGTTCTTC. The whole variable domain, filled in from reference TRBV5-8 and TRBJ2-1, reads EAGVTQSPTHLIKTRGQQATLRCSPISGHTSVYWYQQALGLGLQFLLWYDEGEERNRGNFPPRFSGRQFPNYSSELNVNALELEDSALYLCASSRPGTSGRDCSYNEQFFGPGTRLTVL.

The chain links TRBV4-1 to TRBJ2-1, with a tentative D call TRBD1 (5 bases). V was cut by 1 base and J by 5 bases, with 21 bases left in between. The CDR3 covers 18 residues. The germline V gene encodes CDR1 MGHRA and CDR2 YSYEKL. CDR3 amino acids: CASSQVPTGAVTHNEQFF. In DNA form, the CDR3 reads TGCGCCAGCAGCCAAGTTCCTACTGGGGCCGTCACACACAATGAGCAGTTCTTC.

The rearrangement joins TRBV27 to TRBJ1-2, with D possibly being TRBD1 (5 bases). Per the germline V gene, CDR1 is MNHEY and CDR2 is SMNVEV (reference sequence). This CDR3 spans 12 amino acids. V gave up 4 bases and J gave up 6 bases, with 9 bases separating them. The CDR3 protein is CASSSGRDGYTF. Here the CDR3 DNA reads TGTGCCAGCAGTTCAGGGAGGGATGGCTACACCTTC.

The chain joins TRBV28 to TRBJ2-5; D is unresolved. The CDR3 sequence is 15 residues long. Trimming shortened V by 3 bases and J by 5 bases, and 16 bases separated the two germline ends. The germline V gene encodes CDR1 MDHEN and CDR2 SYDVKM. CDR3 DNA sequence: TGTGCCAGCAGTTTCCCGAGGCCTGGTTGGGAGACCCAGTACTTC. It codes for CASSFPRPGWETQYF.